The 14 T cell receptor beta chains in this list originate from one sample, sequenced in a study of T-cell reconstitution after alpha-beta-depleted transplantation in children. As it was prepared, the TCRbeta library received unique molecular identifiers. One entry per CDR3 protein, called by TCRdb with MiXCR from the PCR reads. The sample lists approximately 520,000 distinct CDR3 sequences, 30% to 35% seen once, with about 2.3% in the top ten. The sample here was PBMCs from the stem cell graft donor, taken from the stem cell graft. These receptors were collected from a human donor who donated a stem cell graft to a child with aplastic anemia.

V usage is TRBV6-2 or TRBV6-3 and J usage is TRBJ2-2; TRBD2 matches 12 bases. The CDR3 sequence is 19 residues long. CDR1 is MNHEY, CDR2 SVGEGT, per germline. The ends lost 2 bases at V and 3 bases at J; junction bases unmatched: 10. Here the CDR3 reads CASSYVGLAGLLDTGELFF. The DNA for the CDR3 is TGTGCCAGCAGTTACGTAGGACTAGCGGGACTGCTCGACACCGGGGAGCTGTTTTTT.

The chain employs TRBV7-9 and TRBJ2-7; D is unresolved. V lost 3 bases, J lost 9 bases, and 15 bases lay in between. Germline V gene sequence: CDR1 SEHNR, CDR2 FQNEAQ (reference sequence). The CDR3 consists of 13 residues. The CDR3 spells CASSFNDGPGQYV. CDR3 bases: TGTGCCAGCAGCTTTAACGACGGACCAGGGCAGTACGTC.

The J gene is TRBJ2-1, the V gene TRBV14; 9 nucleotides agree with TRBD2. This CDR3 contains 15 residues. Trimming cost V 4 bases and J 5 bases; bases outside gene matches: 6. The germline V gene has CDR1 SGHDN and CDR2 FVKESK. The DNA for the CDR3 is TGTGCCAGCAGCCCAGCCGGACTAGCGAACAATGAGCAGTTCTTC. Amino acid sequence: CASSPAGLANNEQFF.

The chain employs TRBV7-9 and TRBJ1-2; no clear D gene. The ends were cut back, 4 bases at V and 8 bases at J, with 14 bases in the middle. The CDR3 has 13 residues. CDR1 is SEHNR and CDR2 is FQNEAQ in the germline V gene (reference sequence). This chain's CDR3 is CASSSDTQMGYTF. CDR3 sequence (DNA): TGTGCCAGCAGCTCCGACACCCAGATGGGCTACACCTTC.

The CDR3 is CASSWRTSVADTQYF. CDR3 sequence (DNA): TGTGCCAGTAGTTGGCGGACTAGCGTCGCAGATACGCAGTATTTT. The chain couples TRBV19 to TRBJ2-3; 9 nucleotides agree with TRBD2. The ends lost 5 bases at V and 4 bases at J; junction bases unmatched: 7. Germline values: CDR1 LNHDA, CDR2 SQIVND (reference sequence). This CDR3 spans 15 amino acids.

In DNA form, the CDR3 reads TGTGCCAGCAGCTTCGCCCAGCGGACTAACGAGCAGTACTTC. Translating gives CASSFAQRTNEQYF. V and J are TRBV7-2 and TRBJ2-7; D is perhaps TRBD2 (6 bases). Germline CDR1 reads SGHTA; CDR2 reads FQGNSA. V was shortened by 3 bases and J by 5 bases, with 14 bases between the two germline ends. The CDR3 contains 14 residues.

This clonotype was counted only a few times. This chain links TRBV29-1 with TRBJ1-1, with D perhaps TRBD1 (5 bases). CDR3 length equals 13 residues. Germline CDR1 reads SQVTM; CDR2 reads ANQGSEA. V was pared by 7 bases and J by 0 bases, with 12 bases between. The CDR3 DNA sequence: TGCAGCGCTATGACAGCGATGAACACTGAAGCTTTCTTT. Protein: CSAMTAMNTEAFF.

This chain joins TRBV7-9 and TRBJ2-1, with TRBD1 identical over 8 bases. V lost 5 bases, J lost 9 bases, and 12 bases stayed unmatched. Germline-derived CDR1 and CDR2 are SEHNR and FQNEAQ (reference sequence). The CDR3 contains 15 residues. DNA for the CDR3: TGTGCCAGCAGCCCCCGATCGCAGGGGGCCGGTGAGCAGTTCTTC. It specifies CASSPRSQGAGEQFF.

This chain connects TRBV5-1 to TRBJ2-6, with D uncertain. CDR1 and CDR2 (germline): SGHRS, YFSETQ. This CDR3 spans 15 amino acids. Trimming cost V 4 bases and J 1 base, with 9 bases left between them. The CDR3 sequence is CASSDDTSGANVLTF. DNA of the CDR3: TGCGCCAGCAGCGACGATACGTCTGGGGCCAACGTCCTGACTTTC.

J is TRBJ2-1 and V is TRBV7-9, with 7 bases lining up with TRBD1. V lost 4 bases and J lost 3; bases outside the gene matches: 12. CDR3 length: 17 residues. Germline V gene lookup returns CDR1 SEHNR and CDR2 FQNEAQ (reference sequence). CDR3 loop: CASSSHLTGDIYNEQFF. The CDR3 coding sequence is TGTGCCAGCAGCTCCCACCTCACAGGGGATATCTACAATGAGCAGTTCTTC.

About this clonotype itself: The junction differs from germline at one of its ends, possibly a read error. The V gene is TRBV7-2, the J gene TRBJ2-6; D may be TRBD1 (5 bases). Germline lookup yields CDR1 SGHTA and CDR2 FQGNSA. The CDR3 is 16 residues long. CDR3: CASSLAFGSGANGLTF. The CDR3 DNA is TGTGCCAGCAGCTTAGCTTTTGGCTCTGGGGCCAACGGCCTGACTTTC.

This clonotype was seen a handful of times. V gene TRBV15 combines with J gene TRBJ2-5, with TRBD2 identical over 9 bases. The CDR3 consists of 16 residues. V gave up 6 bases and J gave up 9 bases; unmatched junction bases: 17. Per germline, CDR1 LNHNV and CDR2 YYDKDF (reference sequence). CDR3 amino acids: CATRENLAGVGGAQYF. CDR3 DNA sequence: TGTGCCACCAGGGAAAATTTAGCGGGAGTGGGGGGGGCCCAGTACTTC. The entire variable domain, with the rest obtained from reference TRBV15 and TRBJ2-5, is as follows: DAMVIQNPRYQVTQFGKPVTLSCSQTLNHNVMYWYQQKSSQAPKLLFHYYDKDFNNEADTPDNFQSRRPNTSFCFLDIRSPGLGDTAMYLCATRENLAGVGGAQYFGPGTRLLVL.

The rearrangement joins TRBV6-2 or TRBV6-3 to TRBJ2-7; TRBD1 agrees at 8 bases. CDR3 length: 16 residues. With 7 bases clipped from V and 4 bases from J, the junction kept 15 bases outside the gene matches. Germline CDR1 reads MNHEY; CDR2 reads SVGEGT. CDR3 loop: CASTRFPTGAGYEQYF. In DNA form, the CDR3 reads TGTGCCAGCACCCGATTTCCGACAGGGGCAGGGTACGAGCAGTACTTC.

This chain links TRBV9 with TRBJ2-2; D is undetermined. V was pared by 2 bases and J by 5 bases, with 10 bases between. CDR3 length: 14 amino acids. Per germline, CDR1 SGDLS and CDR2 YYNGEE. Here the CDR3 reads CASSVFETTGELFF. CDR3 in DNA: TGTGCCAGCAGCGTTTTCGAGACTACCGGGGAGCTGTTTTTT. Variable domain in full (rest from reference TRBV9 and TRBJ2-2): DSGVTQTPKHLITATGQRVTLRCSPRSGDLSVYWYQQSLDQGLQFLIQYYNGEERAKGNILERFSAQQFPDLHSELNLSSLELGDSALYFCASSVFETTGELFFGEGSRLTVL.